This T cell receptor (beta chain) was recorded in a study of cytomegalovirus exposure and HLA in healthy donors. Study-wide results and limits: TCR beta V segments were, for the most part, productive about 87% or about 30% of the time in an earlier analysis. TRBV6-2, TRBV6-3 and other indistinguishable V segments were excluded. Most TCR sequences showed up rarely, but some public TCRs showed up in many donors.

To note about this clone: The target antigen is unknown.

In the PCR, 60 Vbeta and 13 Jbeta primers were used. In the original workflow: Later, roughly 77 million unique TCR beta chains were counted in an analysis, and 10 million to 12 million of them were shared. Some clones are missing from TCRdb's copy, which holds only in-frame ones; the method was immunoSEQ multiplex PCR. V and J calls and clone size are given by that table; D and trimming were obtained from the DNA. The data show 25,000 to 35,000 clones, with approximately 87% seen just once and 2.7% held by the top ten. CDR3 size: 15 residues. V was pared by 2 bases and J by 1 base, with 12 bases between. Looked up from germline, CDR1 is SGHTA and CDR2 is FQGNSA.

V gene TRBV7-2 combines with J gene TRBJ2-7; D possibly corresponds to TRBD2 (5 bases). This receptor was obtained from a boy between 5 and 17 years old in good health and CMV-seronegative. Sample: PBMCs. The CDR3 DNA follows: TGTGCCAGCAGCTTAAGGCGGGTAGGGTCCTACGAGCAGTACTTC. It translates to CASSLRRVGSYEQYF.